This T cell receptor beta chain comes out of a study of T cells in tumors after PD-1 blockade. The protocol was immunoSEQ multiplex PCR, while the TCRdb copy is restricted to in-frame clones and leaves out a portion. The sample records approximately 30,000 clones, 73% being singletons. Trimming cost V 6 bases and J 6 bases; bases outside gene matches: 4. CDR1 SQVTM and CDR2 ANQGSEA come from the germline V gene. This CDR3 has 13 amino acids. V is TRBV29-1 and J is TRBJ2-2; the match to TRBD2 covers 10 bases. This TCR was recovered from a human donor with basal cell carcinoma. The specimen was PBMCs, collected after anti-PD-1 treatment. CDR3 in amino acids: CSVRTSGPGELFF. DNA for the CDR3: TGCAGCGTCCGGACTAGCGGTCCCGGGGAGCTGTTTTTT.